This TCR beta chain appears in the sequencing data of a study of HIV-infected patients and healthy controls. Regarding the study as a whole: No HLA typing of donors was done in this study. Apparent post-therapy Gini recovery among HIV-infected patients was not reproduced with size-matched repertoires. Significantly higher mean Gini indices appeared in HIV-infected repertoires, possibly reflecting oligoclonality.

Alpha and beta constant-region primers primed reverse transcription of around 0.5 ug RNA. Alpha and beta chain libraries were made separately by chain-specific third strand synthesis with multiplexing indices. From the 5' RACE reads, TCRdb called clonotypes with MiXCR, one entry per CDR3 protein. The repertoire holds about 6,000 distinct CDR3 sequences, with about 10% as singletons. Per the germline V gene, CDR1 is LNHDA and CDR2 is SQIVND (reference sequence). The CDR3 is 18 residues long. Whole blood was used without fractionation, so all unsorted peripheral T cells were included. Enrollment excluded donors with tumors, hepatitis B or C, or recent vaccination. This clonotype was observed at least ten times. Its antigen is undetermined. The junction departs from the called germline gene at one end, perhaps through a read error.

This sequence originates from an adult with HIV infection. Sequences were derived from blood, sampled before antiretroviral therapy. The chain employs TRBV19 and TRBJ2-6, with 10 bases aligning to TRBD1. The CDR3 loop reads CASSNPGQGTPGANVLTF. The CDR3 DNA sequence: TGTGCCAGCAGTAATCCGGGACAGGGGACTCCTGGGGCCAACGTCCTGACTTTC.